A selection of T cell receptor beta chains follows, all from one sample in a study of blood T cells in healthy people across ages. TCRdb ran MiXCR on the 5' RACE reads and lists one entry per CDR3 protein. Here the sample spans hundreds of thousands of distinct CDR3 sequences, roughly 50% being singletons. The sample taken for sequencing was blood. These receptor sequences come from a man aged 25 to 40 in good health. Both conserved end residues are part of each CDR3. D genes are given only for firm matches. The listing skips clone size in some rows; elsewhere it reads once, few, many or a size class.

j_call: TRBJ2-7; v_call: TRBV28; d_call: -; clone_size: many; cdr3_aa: CASSLYYEQYF; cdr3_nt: TGTGCCAGCAGCTTATACTACGAGCAGTACTTC
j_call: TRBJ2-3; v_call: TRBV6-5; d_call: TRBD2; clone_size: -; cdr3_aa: CASSIAGADTQYF; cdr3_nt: TGTGCCAGCAGCATAGCGGGGGCGGATACGCAGTATTTT
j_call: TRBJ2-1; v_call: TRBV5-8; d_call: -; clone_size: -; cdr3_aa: CASSSLFPTGNEQFF; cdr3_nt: TGTGCCAGCAGCTCCCTTTTCCCGACGGGGAATGAGCAGTTCTTC
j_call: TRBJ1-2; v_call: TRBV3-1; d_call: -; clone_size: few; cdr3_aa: CASSHSDVGRLNYGYTF; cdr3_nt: TGTGCCAGCAGCCACTCGGATGTCGGCAGATTGAACTATGGCTACACCTTC
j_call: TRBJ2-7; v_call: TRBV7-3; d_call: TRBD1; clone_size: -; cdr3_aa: CASRFVRGREQYF; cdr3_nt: TGTGCCAGCAGATTCGTTAGGGGGCGGGAGCAGTACTTC
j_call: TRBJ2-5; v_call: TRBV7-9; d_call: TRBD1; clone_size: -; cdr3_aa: CASRGTGFFSETQYF; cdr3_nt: TGTGCCAGCAGAGGGACAGGGTTTTTCTCAGAGACCCAGTACTTC
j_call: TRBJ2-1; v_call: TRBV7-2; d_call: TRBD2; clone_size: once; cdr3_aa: CASSLARERETQFF; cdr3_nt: TGTGCCAGCAGCTTAGCGCGGGAGAGAGAGACCCAGTTCTTC
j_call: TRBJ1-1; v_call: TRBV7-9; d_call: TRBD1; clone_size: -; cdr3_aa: CASSPGGLTEAFF; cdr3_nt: TGTGCCAGCAGCCCAGGGGGCCTGACTGAAGCTTTCTTT
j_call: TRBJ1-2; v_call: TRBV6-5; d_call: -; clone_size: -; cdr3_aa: CASSYKGVGGFGYTF; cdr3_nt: TGTGCCAGCAGTTACAAGGGGGTAGGAGGGTTTGGCTACACCTTC
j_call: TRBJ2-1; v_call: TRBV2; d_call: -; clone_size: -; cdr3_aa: CASYGGDEQFF; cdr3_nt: TGTGCCAGCTATGGGGGAGATGAGCAGTTCTTC
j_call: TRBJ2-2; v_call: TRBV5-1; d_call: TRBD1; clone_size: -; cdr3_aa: CASSWTGRLNTGELFF; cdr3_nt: TGCGCCAGCAGCTGGACAGGGAGGTTGAACACCGGGGAGCTGTTTTTT
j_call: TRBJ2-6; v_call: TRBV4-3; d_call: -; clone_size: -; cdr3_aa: CASSQSRQGPKGANVLTF; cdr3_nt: TGCGCCAGCAGCCAGTCGAGGCAGGGACCTAAAGGGGCCAACGTCCTGACTTTC
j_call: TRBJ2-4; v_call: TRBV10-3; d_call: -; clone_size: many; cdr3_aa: CAISESDENIQYF; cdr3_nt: TGTGCCATCAGTGAGTCTGACGAGAACATTCAGTACTTC
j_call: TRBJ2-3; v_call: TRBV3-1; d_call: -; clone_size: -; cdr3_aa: CASSQDLDTDTQYF; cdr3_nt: TGTGCCAGCAGCCAAGATCTAGATACAGATACGCAGTATTTT
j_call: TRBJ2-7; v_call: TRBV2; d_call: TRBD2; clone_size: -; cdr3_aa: CATRLAGSSYEQYF; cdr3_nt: TGTGCCACCAGACTAGCAGGGTCCTCTTACGAGCAGTACTTC
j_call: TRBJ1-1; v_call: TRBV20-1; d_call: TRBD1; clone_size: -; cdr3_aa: CSARDGDRGVNTEAFF; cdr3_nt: TGCAGTGCTAGAGACGGGGACAGGGGAGTGAACACTGAAGCTTTCTTT